This T cell receptor (beta chain) was captured by sequencing in a study of identical twins. Findings of the study overall: The more abundant beta clonotypes in cord blood had fewer insertions, and memory repertoires did not show this. The analysis was cross-sectional rather than longitudinal within donors. Beta out-of-frame twin sharing showed a weaker excess.

One entry per CDR3 protein, called by TCRdb with MiXCR from the 5' RACE reads. The top ten clones hold about 0.98% of a sample with 690,000 or so distinct CDR3 sequences, 8.6% of them seen once. CDR1 is LGHDT and CDR2 is YNNKEL in the germline V gene (reference sequence). The trim removed 6 bases at V and 6 bases at J, leaving 3 bases unmatched. The CDR3 sequence is 13 residues long. This clonotype was counted many times. Antigen specificity is unknown. These same data were also listed under a study on yellow fever vaccine responses in identical twins.

Sequenced sample: PBMCs. The chain uses TRBV3-1 and TRBJ2-2, with 8 positions matching TRBD1. The TCR sequence derives from a young woman in good health. In nucleotides, the CDR3 is TGTGCCAGCAGTCGACAGGGGTCCGGGGAGCTGTTTTTT. It yields the protein CASSRQGSGELFF.